This T cell receptor (beta chain) comes out of a study of T cells in Graves' hyperthyroidism and ophthalmopathy (dated by TCRdb to about 2019). Regarding the study in general: Peripheral blood samples were taken at the time of initial diagnosis, prior to any treatment. Thyroid tissue and blood T-cell repertoires from about six Graves' hyperthyroidism patients were also compared in the study. After sampling, hyperthyroidism patients received methimazole starting at 30 mg daily, and ophthalmopathy patients received high-dose intravenous methylprednisolone. To identify TCR V-J signatures that set the groups apart, the researchers used a discovery cohort of about a hundred patients, made up of around 40 with Graves' ophthalmopathy and some 55 with stable Graves' hyperthyroidism. According to the paper, TCR Vbeta CDR3 sequencing was carried out on 120 to 150 peripheral blood samples, which came from more than 40 ophthalmopathy, approximately 72 hyperthyroidism and some 17 progressor patients. The 100 discovery patients were randomly split 7:3 into training and test sets. An independent validation cohort of some 18 hyperthyroidism patients and approximately 17 patients who later progressed to ophthalmopathy tested prospective prediction of ophthalmopathy. Overall results and qualifications from the work: A 13 V-J signature model separated ophthalmopathy from stable hyperthyroidism, with about 88% sensitivity and approximately 81% specificity in cross-validation and 80%/75% in testing. Most expanded thyroid clonotypes (frequency above 0.001) were also detected in blood, a finding suggesting that blood repertoires may reflect thyroid immune responses. In validation, progression to ophthalmopathy was predicted by the model with almost 71% sensitivity and nearly 75% specificity, a median of roughly six months before onset. No statistical method was used to fix the sample size in advance, and group allocation was not hidden from the investigators.

Stable Graves' hyperthyroidism was defined as the absence of progression to ophthalmopathy over 18 months of follow-up. Hyperthyroidism patients were newly diagnosed, had a disease duration of under 2 months, and were aged 18 to 65 years. Exclusion was applied to patients with uncontrolled infections, other autoimmune diseases, pregnancy or lactation. Clinical symptoms, serum thyroxine and TRAb, thyroid ultrasound, and orbital computed tomography formed the basis for the diagnoses. PBMCs were isolated from 10 ml of fresh peripheral blood by Ficoll-Paque density gradient centrifugation. Total RNA was extracted with Trizol reagent, and quality was checked on an Agilent 2100 Bioanalyzer. Amplification of TCR beta CDR3 regions was carried out from RNA transcripts. For the first round of RT-PCR on the TCR CDR3, the HTBI primer set was used together with the Qiagen OneStep RT-PCR kit. A second multiplex PCR round built the libraries, followed by size selection and purification. The libraries were sequenced on an Illumina HiSeq2000 using paired-end 100 bp reads. The study's own analysis went as follows. SOAPnuke was used to process the raw data, throwing out any read that contained adapters or uncalled bases, had a mean Phred below 15, or lacked an exact constant-primer or identifier match. COPE v1.2.5 was used to merge the high-quality paired reads, and each unique nucleotide sequence was defined as a clonotype. MiTCR v1.1 was used to align the clonotypes against IMGT TRBV, TRBD and TRBJ reference segments. Only V-J combinations with frequency above 0.0001, covering 99% to 99.2% of repertoires, were analysed. The TCS score was defined as the ratio of F50 (clonal expansion) to E x V (chaos), calculated using BLOSUM62-based TCRdist between CDR3 peptides within each V-J. Welch's t-statistics and random forest reduced around 550 V-J features to 13, which were used in a naive Bayes classifier (R e1071). In-frame beta chains were kept once TCRdb had trimmed the public reads at Q25 with fastp and called clones with MiXCR. Each entry merges the rows of one CDR3 protein and shows their most common DNA and genes. The V and J calls follow TCRdb's processing rather than the paper's. In this sample the table shows 300,000 to 350,000 distinct CDR3 sequences, roughly 17% of which occur a single time. The biggest ten clones account for approximately 35% of the sample.

This clonotype was seen ten or more times. The clone's antigen remains unknown. Per-base qualities were not stored, and no clone one base away is much larger. V and J are trimmed by 5 bases and 2 bases, and the gene matches miss 8 bases of the junction. The CDR3 measures 15 amino acids from cysteine to phenylalanine. Only the CDR3 region is kept as DNA, spanning 45 bases read in frame from base 1. The sequence is built from TRBV12-3 or TRBV12-4 and TRBJ1-2; TRBD1 fits 7 bases in the junction. The sequence derives from a man aged 30-40 years with Graves' hyperthyroidism. The sample taken for sequencing was blood. Here the CDR3 is given as CASSPGTEGNYGYTF. The nucleotide sequence reads TGTGCCAGCAGTCCCGGGACAGAGGGGAACTATGGCTACACCTTC.